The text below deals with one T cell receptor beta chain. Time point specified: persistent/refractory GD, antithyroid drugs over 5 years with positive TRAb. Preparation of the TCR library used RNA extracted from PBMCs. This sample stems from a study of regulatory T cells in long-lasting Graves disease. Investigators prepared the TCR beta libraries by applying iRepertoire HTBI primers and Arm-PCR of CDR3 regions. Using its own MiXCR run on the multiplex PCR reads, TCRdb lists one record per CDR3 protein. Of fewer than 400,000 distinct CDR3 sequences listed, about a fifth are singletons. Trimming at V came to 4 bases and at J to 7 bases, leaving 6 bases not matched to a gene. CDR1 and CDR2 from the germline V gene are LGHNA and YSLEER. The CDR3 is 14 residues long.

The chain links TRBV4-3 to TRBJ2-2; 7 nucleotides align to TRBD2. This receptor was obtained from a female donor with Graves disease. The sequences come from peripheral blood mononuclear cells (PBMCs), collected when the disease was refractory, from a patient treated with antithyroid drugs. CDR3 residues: CASSPRESNGELFF. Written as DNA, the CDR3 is TGCGCCAGCAGCCCGCGGGAGTCGAACGGGGAGCTGTTTTTT.